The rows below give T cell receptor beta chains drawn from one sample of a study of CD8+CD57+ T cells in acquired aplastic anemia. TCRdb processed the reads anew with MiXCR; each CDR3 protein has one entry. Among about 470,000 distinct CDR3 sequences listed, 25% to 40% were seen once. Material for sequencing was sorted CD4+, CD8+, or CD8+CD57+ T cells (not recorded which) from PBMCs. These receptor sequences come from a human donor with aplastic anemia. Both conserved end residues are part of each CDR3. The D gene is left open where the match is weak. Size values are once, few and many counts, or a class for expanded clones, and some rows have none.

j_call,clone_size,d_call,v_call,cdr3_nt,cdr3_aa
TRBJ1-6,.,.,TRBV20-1,TGCAGTGCCAGCAGGGATTCACCCCTCCACTTT,CSASRDSPLHF
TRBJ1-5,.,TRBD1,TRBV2,TGTGCCAGCAGAGAGGACAGGGCAGGCCAGCCCCAGCATTTT,CASREDRAGQPQHF
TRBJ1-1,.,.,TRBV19,TGTGCCAGTAGCGGGGGGGCCCAGCTAGGCACTGAAGCTTTCTTT,CASSGGAQLGTEAFF
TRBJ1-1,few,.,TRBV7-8,TGTGCCAGCAGCTTAACTAACGGAATGAACACTGAAGCTTTCTTT,CASSLTNGMNTEAFF
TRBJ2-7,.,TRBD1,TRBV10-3,TGTGCCATCAGTGACCGGACAGGGGTCCTCGAGCAGTACTTC,CAISDRTGVLEQYF
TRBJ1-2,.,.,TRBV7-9,TGTGCCAGCAGCTTTTTAACAGCCTCTAACTATGGCTACACCTTC,CASSFLTASNYGYTF
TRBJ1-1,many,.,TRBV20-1,TGCAGTGCCAGGGGCAGCCTAAAGGGGGCTTTCTTT,CSARGSLKGAFF
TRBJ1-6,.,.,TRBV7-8,TGTGCCAGCAGCTCCAGCGGATCGGGGGCACATTCACCCCTCCACTTT,CASSSSGSGAHSPLHF
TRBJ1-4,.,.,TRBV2,TGTGCCAGCAGTCCACCAGGGAGGGTTAATGAAAAACTGTTTTTT,CASSPPGRVNEKLFF
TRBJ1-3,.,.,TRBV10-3,TGTGCCGTCCAAGGGTTGGGAAACACCATATATTTT,CAVQGLGNTIYF
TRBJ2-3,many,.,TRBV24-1,TGTGCCACCAGTGACCCCCGGGAGTCACAGGATACGCAGTATTTT,CATSDPRESQDTQYF